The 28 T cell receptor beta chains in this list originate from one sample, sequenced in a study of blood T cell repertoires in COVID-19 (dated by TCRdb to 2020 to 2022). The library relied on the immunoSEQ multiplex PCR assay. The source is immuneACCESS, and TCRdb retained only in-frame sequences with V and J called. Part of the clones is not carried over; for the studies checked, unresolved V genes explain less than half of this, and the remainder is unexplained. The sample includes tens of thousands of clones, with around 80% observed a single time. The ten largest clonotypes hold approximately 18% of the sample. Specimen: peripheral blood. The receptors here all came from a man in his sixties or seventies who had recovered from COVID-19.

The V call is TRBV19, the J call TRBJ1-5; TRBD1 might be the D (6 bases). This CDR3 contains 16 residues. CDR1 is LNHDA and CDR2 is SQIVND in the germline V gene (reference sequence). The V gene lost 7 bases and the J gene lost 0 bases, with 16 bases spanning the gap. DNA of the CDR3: TGTGCCAGTACCTCCCTTTCACAGGGTAGCAATCAGCCCCAGCATTTT. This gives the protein CASTSLSQGSNQPQHF.

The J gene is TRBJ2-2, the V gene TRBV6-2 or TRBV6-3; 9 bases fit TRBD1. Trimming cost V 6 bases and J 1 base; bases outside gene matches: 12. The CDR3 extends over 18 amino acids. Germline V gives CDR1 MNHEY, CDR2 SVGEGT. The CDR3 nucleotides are TGTGCCAGCAGCCAAACCCTGGGACAGGGCAAGAACACCGGGGAGCTGTTTTTT. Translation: CASSQTLGQGKNTGELFF.

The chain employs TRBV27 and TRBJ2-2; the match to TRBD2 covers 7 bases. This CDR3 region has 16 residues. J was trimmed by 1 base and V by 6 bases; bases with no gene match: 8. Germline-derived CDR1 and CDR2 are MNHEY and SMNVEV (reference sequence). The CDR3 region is CASSLQPGGNTGELFF. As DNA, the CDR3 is TGTGCCAGCAGCCTACAGCCGGGGGGGAACACCGGGGAGCTGTTTTTT.

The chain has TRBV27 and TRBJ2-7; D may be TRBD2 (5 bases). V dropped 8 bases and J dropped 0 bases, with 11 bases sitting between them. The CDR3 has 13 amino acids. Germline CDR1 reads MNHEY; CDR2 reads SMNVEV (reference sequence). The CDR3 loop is CASARGFSYEQYF. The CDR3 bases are TGTGCCAGCGCGAGAGGGTTCTCCTACGAGCAGTACTTC.

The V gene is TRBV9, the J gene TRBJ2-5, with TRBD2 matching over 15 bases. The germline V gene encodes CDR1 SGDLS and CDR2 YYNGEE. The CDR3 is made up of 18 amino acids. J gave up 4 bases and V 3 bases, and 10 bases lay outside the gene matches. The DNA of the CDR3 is TGTGCCAGCAGCGAAAGGACTAGCGGGGGGGCTCTGGTAGAGACCCAGTACTTC. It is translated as CASSERTSGGALVETQYF. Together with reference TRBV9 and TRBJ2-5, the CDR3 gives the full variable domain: DSGVTQTPKHLITATGQRVTLRCSPRSGDLSVYWYQQSLDQGLQFLIQYYNGEERAKGNILERFSAQQFPDLHSELNLSSLELGDSALYFCASSERTSGGALVETQYFGPGTRLLVL.

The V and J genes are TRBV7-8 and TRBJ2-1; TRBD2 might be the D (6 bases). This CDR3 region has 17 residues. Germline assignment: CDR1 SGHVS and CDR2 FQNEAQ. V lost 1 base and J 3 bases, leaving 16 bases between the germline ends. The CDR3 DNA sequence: TGTGCCAGCAGCTTAGGGGGGACTTTCAGGATCTACAATGAGCAGTTCTTC. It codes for CASSLGGTFRIYNEQFF.

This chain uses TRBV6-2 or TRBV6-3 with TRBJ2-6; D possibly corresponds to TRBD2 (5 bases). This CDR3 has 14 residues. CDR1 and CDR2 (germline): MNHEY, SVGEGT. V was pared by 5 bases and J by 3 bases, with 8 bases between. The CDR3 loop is CASSRGNGANVLTF. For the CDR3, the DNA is TGTGCCAGCAGTAGAGGGAATGGGGCCAACGTCCTGACTTTC.

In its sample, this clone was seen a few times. The CDR3 reads CASSKAGGLYEQFF. CDR3 DNA sequence: TGTGCCAGTTCTAAAGCGGGAGGGCTGTATGAGCAGTTCTTC. This chain uses TRBV3-1 (or the pseudogene TRBV3-2) with TRBJ2-1; 10 positions agree with TRBD2. V lost 9 bases and J lost 8; bases outside the gene matches: 10. The CDR3 totals 14 residues. Germline V gene data show CDR1 as LGHDT and CDR2 as YNNKEL (reference sequence).

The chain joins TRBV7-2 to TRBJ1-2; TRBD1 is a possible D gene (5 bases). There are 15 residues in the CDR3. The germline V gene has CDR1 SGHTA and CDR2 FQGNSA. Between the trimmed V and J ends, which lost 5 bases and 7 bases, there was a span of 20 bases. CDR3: CASSRGWDFQPGYTF. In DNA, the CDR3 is TGTGCCAGCAGCCGGGGGTGGGACTTTCAGCCTGGCTACACCTTC.

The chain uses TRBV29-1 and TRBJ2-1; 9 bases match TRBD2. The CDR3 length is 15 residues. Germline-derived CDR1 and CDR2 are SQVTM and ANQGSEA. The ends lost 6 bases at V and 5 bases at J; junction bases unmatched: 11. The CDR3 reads CSVSRLAEKNNEQFF. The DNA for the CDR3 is TGCAGCGTATCCAGACTAGCGGAGAAAAACAATGAGCAGTTCTTC.

Written as DNA, the CDR3 is TGTGCTAGTGGTTTGTTCGACAATGAGCAGTTCTTC. This codes for CASGLFDNEQFF. This chain links TRBV12-5 with TRBJ2-1; D ambiguous. The length of the CDR3 is 12 residues. The germline V and J ends were trimmed by 2 bases and 5 bases, with 4 bases remaining between them. The germline CDR1 and CDR2 sequences are LGHNT and FRNRAP.

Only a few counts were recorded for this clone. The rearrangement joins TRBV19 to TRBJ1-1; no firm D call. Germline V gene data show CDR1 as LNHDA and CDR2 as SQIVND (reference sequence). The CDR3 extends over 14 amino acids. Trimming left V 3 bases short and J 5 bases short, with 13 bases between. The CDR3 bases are TGTGCCAGTAGTATTAGTGTCCGCAGGACTGAAGCTTTCTTT. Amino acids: CASSISVRRTEAFF.

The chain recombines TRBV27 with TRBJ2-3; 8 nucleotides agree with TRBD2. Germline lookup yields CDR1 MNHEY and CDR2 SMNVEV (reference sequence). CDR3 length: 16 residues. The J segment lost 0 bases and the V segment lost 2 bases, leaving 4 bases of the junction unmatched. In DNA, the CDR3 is TGTGCCAGCAGTTTAAGCGGGGGAGATAGCACAGATACGCAGTATTTT. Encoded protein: CASSLSGGDSTDTQYF.

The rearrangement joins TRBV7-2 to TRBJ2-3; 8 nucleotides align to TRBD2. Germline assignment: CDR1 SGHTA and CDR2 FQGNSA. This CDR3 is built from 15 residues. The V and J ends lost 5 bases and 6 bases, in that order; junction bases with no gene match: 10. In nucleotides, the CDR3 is TGTGCCAGCAGCCCTGATAGCGGGACCGTCGATACGCAGTATTTT. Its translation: CASSPDSGTVDTQYF.

In DNA, the CDR3 is TGTGCCAGCAGCGTAGGGGTTCGGGGGAACACTGAAGCTTTCTTT. This codes for CASSVGVRGNTEAFF. The rearrangement uses TRBV9 and TRBJ1-1; no firm D call. This CDR3 is built from 15 residues. The V and J ends lost 0 bases and 1 base respectively, with 10 bases between them. The germline gives CDR1 SGDLS, CDR2 YYNGEE.

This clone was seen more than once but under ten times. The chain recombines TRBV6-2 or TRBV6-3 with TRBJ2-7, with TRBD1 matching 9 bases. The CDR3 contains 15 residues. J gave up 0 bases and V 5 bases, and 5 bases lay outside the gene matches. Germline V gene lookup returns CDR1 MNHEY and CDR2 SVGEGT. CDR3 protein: CASSQMGQGSYEQYF. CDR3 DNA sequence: TGTGCCAGCAGTCAAATGGGACAGGGCTCCTACGAGCAGTACTTC.

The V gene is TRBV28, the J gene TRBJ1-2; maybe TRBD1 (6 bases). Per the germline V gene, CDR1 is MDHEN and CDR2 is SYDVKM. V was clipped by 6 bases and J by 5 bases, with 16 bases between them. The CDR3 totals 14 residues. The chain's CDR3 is CASSLLQGSYGYTF. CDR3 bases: TGTGCCAGCAGCCTACTACAGGGATCTTATGGCTACACCTTC.

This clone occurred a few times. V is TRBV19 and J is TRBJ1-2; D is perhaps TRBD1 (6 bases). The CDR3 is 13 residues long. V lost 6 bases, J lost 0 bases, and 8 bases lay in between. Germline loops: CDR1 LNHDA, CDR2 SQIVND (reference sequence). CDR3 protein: CASSRGANYGYTF. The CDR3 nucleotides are TGTGCCAGTAGCAGGGGTGCTAACTATGGCTACACCTTC.

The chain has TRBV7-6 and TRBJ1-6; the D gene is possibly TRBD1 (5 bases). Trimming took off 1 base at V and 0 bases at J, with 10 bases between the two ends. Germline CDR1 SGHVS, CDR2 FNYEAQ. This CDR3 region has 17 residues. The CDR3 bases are TGTGCCAGCAGCTTAGATTGGCAGGGCTCCTATAATTCACCCCTCCACTTT. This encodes CASSLDWQGSYNSPLHF.

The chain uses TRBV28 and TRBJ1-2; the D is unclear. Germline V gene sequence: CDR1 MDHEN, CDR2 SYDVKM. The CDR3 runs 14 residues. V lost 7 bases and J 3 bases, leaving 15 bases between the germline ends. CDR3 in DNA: TGTGCCAGCATGTCCATTCCCAGGTACTATGGCTACACCTTC. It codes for CASMSIPRYYGYTF.

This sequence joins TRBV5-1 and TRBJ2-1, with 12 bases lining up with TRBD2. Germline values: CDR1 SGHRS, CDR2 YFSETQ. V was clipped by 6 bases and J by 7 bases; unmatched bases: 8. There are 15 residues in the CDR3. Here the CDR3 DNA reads TGCGCCAGCACCATGACTAGCGGGAGTTATAATGAGCAGTTCTTC. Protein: CASTMTSGSYNEQFF. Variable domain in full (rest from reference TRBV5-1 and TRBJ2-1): KAGVTQTPRYLIKTRGQQVTLSCSPISGHRSVSWYQQTPGQGLQFLFEYFSETQRNKGNFPGRFSGRQFSNSRSEMNVSTLELGDSALYLCASTMTSGSYNEQFFGPGTRLTVL.

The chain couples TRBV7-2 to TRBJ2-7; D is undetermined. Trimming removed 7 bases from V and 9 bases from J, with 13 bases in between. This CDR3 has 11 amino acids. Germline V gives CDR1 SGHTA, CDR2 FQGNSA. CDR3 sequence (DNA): TGTGCCAGCACCCTCCCTTTCGGGCAGTACTTC. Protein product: CASTLPFGQYF.

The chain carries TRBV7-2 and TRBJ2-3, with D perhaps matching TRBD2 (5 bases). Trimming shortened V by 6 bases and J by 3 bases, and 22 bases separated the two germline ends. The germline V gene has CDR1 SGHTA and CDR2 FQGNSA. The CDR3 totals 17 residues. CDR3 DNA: TGTGCCAGCAGTACCCCTTATGGCGGGTCAAGGACAGATACGCAGTATTTT. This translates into CASSTPYGGSRTDTQYF.

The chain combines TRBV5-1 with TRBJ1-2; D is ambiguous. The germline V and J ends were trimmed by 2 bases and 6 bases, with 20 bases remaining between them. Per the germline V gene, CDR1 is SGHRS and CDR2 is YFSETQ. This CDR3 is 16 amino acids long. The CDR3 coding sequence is TGCGCCAGCAGCTTATCGTTGGCTGCTTCCGTTAATGGCTACACCTTC. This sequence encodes CASSLSLAASVNGYTF.

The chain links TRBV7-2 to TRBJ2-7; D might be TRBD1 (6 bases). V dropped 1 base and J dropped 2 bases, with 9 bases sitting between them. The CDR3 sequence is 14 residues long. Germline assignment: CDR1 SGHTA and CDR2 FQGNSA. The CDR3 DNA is TGTGCCAGCAGCTTAGACTACAGGGCCTACGAGCAGTACTTC. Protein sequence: CASSLDYRAYEQYF.

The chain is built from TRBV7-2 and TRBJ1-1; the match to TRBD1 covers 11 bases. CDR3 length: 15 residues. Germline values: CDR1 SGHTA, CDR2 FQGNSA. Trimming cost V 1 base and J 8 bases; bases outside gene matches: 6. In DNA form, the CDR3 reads TGTGCCAGCAGCTTAGGGACAGGGGGCTTGCGGGAAGCTTTCTTT. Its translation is CASSLGTGGLREAFF.

The CDR3 DNA is TGTGCCAGCAGCCCCGACTTAACGGGAGCTTTCAATGAGCAGTTCTTC. Translated: CASSPDLTGAFNEQFF. V usage is TRBV9 and J usage is TRBJ2-1, with a possible D match to TRBD2 (6 bases). Per the germline V gene, CDR1 is SGDLS and CDR2 is YYNGEE. V was cut by 4 bases and J by 6 bases, with 20 bases left in between. This CDR3 comprises 16 residues.

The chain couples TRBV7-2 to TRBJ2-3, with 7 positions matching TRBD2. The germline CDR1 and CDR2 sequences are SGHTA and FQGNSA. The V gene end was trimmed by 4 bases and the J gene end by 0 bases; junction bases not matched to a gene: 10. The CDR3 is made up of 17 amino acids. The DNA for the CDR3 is TGTGCCAGCAGCTCCTGGTCGGGGGGAGCTAGCACAGATACGCAGTATTTT. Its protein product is CASSSWSGGASTDTQYF.